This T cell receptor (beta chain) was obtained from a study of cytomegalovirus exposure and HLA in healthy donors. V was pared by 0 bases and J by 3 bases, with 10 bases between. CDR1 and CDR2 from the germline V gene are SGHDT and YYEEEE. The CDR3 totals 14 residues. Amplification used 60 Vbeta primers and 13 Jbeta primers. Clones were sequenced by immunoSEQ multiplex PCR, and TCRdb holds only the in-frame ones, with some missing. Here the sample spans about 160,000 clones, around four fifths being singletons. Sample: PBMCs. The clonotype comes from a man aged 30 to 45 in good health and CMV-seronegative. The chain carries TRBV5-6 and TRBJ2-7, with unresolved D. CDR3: CASSLVGRNYEQYF. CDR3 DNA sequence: TGTGCCAGCAGCTTGGTTGGCAGAAACTACGAGCAGTACTTC.